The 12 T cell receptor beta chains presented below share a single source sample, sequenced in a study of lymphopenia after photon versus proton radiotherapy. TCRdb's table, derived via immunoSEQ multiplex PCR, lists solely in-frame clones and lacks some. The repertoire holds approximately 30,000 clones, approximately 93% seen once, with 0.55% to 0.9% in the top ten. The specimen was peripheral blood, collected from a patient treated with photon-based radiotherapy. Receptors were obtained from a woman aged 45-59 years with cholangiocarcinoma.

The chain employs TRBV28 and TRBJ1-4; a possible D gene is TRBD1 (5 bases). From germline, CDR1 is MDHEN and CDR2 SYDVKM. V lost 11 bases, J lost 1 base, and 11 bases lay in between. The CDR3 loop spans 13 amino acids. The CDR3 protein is CAVGGGTNEKLFF. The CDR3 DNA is TGTGCCGTGGGGGGTGGAACTAATGAAAAACTGTTTTTT. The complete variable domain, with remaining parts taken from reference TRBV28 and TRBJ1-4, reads DVKVTQSSRYLVKRTGEKVFLECVQDMDHENMFWYRQDPGLGLRLIYFSYDVKMKEKGDIPEGYSVSREKKERFSLILESASTNQTSMYLCAVGGGTNEKLFFGSGTQLSVL.

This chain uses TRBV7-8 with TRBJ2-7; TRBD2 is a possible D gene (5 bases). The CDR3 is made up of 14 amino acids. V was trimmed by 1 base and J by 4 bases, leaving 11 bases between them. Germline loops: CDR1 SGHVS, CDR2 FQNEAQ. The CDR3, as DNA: TGTGCCAGCAGCTTAGAGGTGGCGGGTTACGAGCAGTACTTC. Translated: CASSLEVAGYEQYF.

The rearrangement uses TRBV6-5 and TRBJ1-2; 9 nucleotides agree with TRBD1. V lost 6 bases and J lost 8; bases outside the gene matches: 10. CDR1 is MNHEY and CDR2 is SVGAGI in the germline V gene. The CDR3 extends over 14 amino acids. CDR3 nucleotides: TGTGCCAGCAGCCGACTACAGGGGGCGAGCGGCTACACCTTC. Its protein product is CASSRLQGASGYTF.

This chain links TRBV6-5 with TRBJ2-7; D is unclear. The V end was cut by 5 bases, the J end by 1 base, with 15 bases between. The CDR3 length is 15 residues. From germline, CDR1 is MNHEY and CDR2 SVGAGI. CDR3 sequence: CASSPPGVGSYEQYF. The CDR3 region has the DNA TGTGCCAGCAGTCCCCCTGGGGTGGGGTCCTACGAGCAGTACTTC.

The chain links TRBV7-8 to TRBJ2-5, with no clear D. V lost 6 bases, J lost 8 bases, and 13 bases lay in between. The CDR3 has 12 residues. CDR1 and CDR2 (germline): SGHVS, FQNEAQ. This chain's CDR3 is CASRPWEKTQYF. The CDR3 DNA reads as TGTGCCAGCAGACCTTGGGAAAAAACCCAGTACTTC.

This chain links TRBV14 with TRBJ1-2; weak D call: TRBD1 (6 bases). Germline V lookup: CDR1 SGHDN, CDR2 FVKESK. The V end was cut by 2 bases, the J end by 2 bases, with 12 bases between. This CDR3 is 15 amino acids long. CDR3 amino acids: CASSQLTGWNYGYTF. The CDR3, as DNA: TGTGCCAGCAGCCAACTGACAGGTTGGAACTATGGCTACACCTTC.

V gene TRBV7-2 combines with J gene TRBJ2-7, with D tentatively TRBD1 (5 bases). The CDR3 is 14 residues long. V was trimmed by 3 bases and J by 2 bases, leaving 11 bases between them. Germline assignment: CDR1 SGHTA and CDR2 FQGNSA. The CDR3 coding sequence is TGTGCCAGCAGCTTCACACTACAGGCCTACGAGCAGTACTTC. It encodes CASSFTLQAYEQYF.

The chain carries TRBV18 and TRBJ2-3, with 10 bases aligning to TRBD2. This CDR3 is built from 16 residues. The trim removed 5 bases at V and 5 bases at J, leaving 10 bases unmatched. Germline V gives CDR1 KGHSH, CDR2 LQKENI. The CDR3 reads CASSSSSSGGRDTQYF. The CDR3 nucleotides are TGTGCCAGCTCATCTTCCTCTAGCGGGGGAAGAGATACGCAGTATTTT.

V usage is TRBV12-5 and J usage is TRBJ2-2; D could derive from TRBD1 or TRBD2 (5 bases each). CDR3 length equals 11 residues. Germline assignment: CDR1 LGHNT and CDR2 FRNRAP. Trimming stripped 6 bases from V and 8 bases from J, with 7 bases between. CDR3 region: CASGGEGELFF. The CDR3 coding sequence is TGTGCTAGTGGAGGGGAGGGGGAGCTGTTTTTT.

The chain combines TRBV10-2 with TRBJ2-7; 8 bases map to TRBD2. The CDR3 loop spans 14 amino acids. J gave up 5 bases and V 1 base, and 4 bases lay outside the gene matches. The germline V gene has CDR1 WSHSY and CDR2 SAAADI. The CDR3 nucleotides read TGCGCCAGCAGTGAGTGGCCAGCGGGGGACGAGCAGTACTTC. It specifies CASSEWPAGDEQYF.

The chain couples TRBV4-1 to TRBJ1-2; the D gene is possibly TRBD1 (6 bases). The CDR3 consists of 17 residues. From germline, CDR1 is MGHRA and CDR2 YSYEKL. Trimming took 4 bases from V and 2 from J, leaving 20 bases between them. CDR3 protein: CASSLWGATPRNYGYTF. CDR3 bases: TGCGCCAGCAGCCTTTGGGGGGCGACACCAAGAAACTATGGCTACACCTTC.

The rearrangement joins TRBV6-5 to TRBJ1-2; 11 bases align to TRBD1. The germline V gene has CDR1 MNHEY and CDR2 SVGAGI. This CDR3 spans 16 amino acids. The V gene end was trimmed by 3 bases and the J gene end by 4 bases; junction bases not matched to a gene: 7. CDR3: CASSYGQGASSYGYTF. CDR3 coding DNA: TGTGCCAGCAGTTATGGACAGGGGGCCTCGAGCTATGGCTACACCTTC.